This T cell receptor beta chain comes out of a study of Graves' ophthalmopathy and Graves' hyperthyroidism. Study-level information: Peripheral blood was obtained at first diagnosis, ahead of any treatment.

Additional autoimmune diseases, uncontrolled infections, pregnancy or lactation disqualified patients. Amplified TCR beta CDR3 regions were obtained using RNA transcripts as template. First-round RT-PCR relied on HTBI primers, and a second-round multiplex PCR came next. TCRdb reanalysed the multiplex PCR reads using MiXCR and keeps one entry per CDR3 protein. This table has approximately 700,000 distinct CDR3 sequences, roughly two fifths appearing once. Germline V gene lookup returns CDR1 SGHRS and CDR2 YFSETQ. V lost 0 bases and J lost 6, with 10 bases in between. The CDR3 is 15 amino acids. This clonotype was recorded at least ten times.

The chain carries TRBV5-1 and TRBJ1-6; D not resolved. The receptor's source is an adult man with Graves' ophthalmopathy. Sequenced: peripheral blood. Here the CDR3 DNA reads TGCGCCAGCAGCTTGGATTCCGGTTTTAATTCACCCCTCCACTTT. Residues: CASSLDSGFNSPLHF.